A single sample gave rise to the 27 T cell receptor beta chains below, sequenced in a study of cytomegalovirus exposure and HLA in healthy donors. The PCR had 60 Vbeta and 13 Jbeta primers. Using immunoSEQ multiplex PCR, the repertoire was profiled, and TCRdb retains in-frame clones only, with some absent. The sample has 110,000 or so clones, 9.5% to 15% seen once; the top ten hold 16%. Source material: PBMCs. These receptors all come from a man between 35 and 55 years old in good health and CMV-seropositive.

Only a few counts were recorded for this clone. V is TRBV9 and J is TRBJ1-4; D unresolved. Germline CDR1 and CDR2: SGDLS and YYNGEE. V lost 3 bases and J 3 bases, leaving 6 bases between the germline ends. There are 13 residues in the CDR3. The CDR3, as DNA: TGTGCCAGCAGCGCCTCCCCTAATGAAAAACTGTTTTTT. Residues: CASSASPNEKLFF.

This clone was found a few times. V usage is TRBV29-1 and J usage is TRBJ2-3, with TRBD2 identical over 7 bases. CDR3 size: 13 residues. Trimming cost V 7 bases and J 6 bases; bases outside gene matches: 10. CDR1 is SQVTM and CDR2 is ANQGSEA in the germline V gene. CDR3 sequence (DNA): TGCAGCGCCCCTAGCGGAGGCGGGGATACGCAGTATTTT. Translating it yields CSAPSGGGDTQYF.

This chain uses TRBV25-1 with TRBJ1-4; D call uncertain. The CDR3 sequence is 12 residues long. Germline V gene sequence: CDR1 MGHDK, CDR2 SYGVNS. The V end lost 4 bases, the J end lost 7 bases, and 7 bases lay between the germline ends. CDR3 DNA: TGTGCCAGCAGTGGCGAGATTGAAAAACTGTTTTTT. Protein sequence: CASSGEIEKLFF.

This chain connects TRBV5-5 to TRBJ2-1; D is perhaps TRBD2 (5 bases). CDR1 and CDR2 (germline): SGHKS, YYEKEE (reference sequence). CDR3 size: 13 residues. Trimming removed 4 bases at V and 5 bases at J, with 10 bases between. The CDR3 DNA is TGTGCCAGCAGCCGCCGGGATAACAATGAGCAGTTCTTC. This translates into CASSRRDNNEQFF.

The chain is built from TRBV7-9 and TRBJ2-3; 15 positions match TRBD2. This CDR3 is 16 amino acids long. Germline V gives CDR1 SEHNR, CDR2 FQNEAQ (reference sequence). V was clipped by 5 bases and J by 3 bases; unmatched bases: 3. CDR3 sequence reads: CASSLGTSGRTDTQYF. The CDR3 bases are TGTGCCAGCAGCCTCGGGACTAGCGGGAGGACAGATACGCAGTATTTT.

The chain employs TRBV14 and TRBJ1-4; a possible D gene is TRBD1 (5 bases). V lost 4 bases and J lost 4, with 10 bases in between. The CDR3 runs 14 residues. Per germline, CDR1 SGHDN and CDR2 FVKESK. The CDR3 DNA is TGTGCCAGCAGCCGGGCGGGGCTTAATGAAAAACTGTTTTTT. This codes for CASSRAGLNEKLFF.

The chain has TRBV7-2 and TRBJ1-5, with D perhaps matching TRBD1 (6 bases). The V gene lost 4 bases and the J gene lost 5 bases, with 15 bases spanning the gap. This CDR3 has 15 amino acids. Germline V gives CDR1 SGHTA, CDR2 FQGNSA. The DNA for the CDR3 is TGTGCCAGCAGCTCGGTGGGAAAGGGGGATCAGCCCCAGCATTTT. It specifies CASSSVGKGDQPQHF.

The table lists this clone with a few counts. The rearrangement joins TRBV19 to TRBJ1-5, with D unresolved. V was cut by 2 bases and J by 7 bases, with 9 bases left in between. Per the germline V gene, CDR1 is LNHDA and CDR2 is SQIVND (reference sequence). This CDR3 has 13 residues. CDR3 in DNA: TGTGCCAGTAGTATACGTGGAGGGCAGCCCCAGCATTTT. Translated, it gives CASSIRGGQPQHF.

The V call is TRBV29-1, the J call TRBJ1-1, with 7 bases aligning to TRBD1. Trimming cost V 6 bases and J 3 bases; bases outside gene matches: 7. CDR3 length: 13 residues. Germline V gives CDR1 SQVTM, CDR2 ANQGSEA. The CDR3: CSVERTGDTEAFF. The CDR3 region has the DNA TGCAGCGTCGAACGAACAGGGGACACTGAAGCTTTCTTT.

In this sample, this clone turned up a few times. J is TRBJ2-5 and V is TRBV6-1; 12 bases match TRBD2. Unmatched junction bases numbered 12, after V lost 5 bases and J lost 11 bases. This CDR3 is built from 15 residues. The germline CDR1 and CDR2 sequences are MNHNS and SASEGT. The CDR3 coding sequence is TGTGCCAGCAGTTGGATGACTAGCGGGAGTGATGAGCAGTACTTC. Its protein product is CASSWMTSGSDEQYF.

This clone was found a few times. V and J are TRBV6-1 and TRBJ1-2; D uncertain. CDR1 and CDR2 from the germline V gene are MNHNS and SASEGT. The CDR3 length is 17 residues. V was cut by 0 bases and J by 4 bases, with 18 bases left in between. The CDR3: CASSEAISGSFFYGYTF. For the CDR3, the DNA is TGTGCCAGCAGTGAAGCAATAAGTGGCAGTTTCTTCTATGGCTACACCTTC.

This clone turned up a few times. CDR3 nucleotide sequence: TGTGCCAGCACGGGACTAGCGGGAGGAGCCTACGAGCAGTACTTC. Translated, it gives CASTGLAGGAYEQYF. This sequence joins TRBV6-6 and TRBJ2-7, with 15 positions matching TRBD2. This CDR3 region has 15 residues. J gave up 2 bases and V 7 bases, and 3 bases lay outside the gene matches. Germline V CDR1 and CDR2: MNHNY, SVGAGI (reference sequence).

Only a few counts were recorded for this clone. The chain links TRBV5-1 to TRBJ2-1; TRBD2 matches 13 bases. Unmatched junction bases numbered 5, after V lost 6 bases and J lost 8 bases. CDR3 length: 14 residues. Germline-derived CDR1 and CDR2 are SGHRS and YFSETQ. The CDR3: CASKRTSGSDEQFF. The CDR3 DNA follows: TGCGCCAGCAAGAGGACTAGCGGGAGTGATGAGCAGTTCTTC. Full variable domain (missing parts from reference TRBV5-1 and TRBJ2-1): KAGVTQTPRYLIKTRGQQVTLSCSPISGHRSVSWYQQTPGQGLQFLFEYFSETQRNKGNFPGRFSGRQFSNSRSEMNVSTLELGDSALYLCASKRTSGSDEQFFGPGTRLTVL.

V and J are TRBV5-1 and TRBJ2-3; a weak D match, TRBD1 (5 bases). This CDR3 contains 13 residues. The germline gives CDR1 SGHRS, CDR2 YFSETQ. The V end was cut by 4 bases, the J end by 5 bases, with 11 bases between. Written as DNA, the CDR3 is TGCGCCAGCAGCGTAGGGGTCTTAGATACGCAGTATTTT. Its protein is CASSVGVLDTQYF.

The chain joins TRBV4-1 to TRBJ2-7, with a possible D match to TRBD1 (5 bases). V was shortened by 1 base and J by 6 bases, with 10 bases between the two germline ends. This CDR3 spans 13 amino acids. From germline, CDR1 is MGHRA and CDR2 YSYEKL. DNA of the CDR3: TGCGCCAGCAGCCAAGTAGGGGTAGTCGAGCAGTACTTC. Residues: CASSQVGVVEQYF.

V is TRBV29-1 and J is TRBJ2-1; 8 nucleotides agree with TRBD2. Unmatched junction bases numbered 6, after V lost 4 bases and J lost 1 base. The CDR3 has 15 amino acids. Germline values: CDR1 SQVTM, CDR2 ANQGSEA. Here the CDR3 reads CSVVDVAGSYNEQFF. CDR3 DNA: TGCAGCGTTGTAGACGTAGCGGGATCCTACAATGAGCAGTTCTTC.

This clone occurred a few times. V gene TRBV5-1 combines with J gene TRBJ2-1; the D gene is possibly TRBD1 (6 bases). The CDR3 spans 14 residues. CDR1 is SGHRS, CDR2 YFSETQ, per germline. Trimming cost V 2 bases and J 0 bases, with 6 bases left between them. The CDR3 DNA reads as TGCGCCAGCAGCTTAGGGGGCTCCTACAATGAGCAGTTCTTC. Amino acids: CASSLGGSYNEQFF. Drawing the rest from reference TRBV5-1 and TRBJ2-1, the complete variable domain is KAGVTQTPRYLIKTRGQQVTLSCSPISGHRSVSWYQQTPGQGLQFLFEYFSETQRNKGNFPGRFSGRQFSNSRSEMNVSTLELGDSALYLCASSLGGSYNEQFFGPGTRLTVL.

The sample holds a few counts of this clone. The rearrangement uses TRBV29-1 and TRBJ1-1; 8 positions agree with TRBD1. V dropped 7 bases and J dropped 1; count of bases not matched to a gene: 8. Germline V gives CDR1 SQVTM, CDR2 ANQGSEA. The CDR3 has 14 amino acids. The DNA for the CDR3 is TGCAGCGCGGATGCGGGACAGGAGAACACTGAAGCTTTCTTT. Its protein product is CSADAGQENTEAFF.

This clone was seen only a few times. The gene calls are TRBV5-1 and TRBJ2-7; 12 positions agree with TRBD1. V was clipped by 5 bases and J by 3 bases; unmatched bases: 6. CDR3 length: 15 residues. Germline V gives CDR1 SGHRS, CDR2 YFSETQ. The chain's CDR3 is CASSRDRGRYYEQYF. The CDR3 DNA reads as TGCGCCAGCAGTCGGGACAGGGGGCGATACTACGAGCAGTACTTC.

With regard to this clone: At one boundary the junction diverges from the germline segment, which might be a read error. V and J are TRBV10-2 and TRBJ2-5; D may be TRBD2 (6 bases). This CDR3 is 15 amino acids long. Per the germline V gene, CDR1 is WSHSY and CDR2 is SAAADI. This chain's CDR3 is CASGWDLGVQEAQYF. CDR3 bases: TGCGCCAGCGGCTGGGACTTAGGGGTCCAAGAGGCCCAGTACTTC.

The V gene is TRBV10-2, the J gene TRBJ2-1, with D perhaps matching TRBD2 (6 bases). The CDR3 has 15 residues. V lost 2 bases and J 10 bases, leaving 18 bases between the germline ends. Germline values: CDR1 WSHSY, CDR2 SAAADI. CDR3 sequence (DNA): TGCGCCAGCAGTGAGCCTTTGGGACTCCTGGAGGAGCAGTTCTTC. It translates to CASSEPLGLLEEQFF.

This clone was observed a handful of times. The CDR3 loop reads CASSPNYSNQPQHF. The CDR3 DNA sequence: TGTGCCAGCTCACCAAATTATAGCAATCAGCCCCAGCATTTT. The chain couples TRBV18 to TRBJ1-5; no clear D. Deletions cut 2 bases from V and 0 bases from J, with 5 bases between. Germline V gives CDR1 KGHSH, CDR2 LQKENI. The CDR3 is 14 amino acids.

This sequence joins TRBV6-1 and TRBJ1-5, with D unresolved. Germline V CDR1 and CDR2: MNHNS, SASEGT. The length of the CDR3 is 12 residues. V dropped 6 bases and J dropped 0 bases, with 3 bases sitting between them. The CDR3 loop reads CASRLSNQPQHF. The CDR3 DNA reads TGTGCCAGCAGACTTAGCAATCAGCCCCAGCATTTT.

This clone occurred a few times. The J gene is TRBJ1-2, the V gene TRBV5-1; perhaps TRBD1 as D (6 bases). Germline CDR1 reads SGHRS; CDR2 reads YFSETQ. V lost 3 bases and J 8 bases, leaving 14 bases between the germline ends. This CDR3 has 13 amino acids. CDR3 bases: TGCGCCAGCAGCTCCAAGACAGGCTTAGGCTACACCTTC. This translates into CASSSKTGLGYTF.

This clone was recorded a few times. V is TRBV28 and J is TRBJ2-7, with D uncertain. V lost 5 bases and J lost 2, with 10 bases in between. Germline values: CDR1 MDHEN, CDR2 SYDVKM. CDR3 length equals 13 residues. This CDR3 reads CASSTVAPYEQYF. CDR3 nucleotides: TGTGCCAGCAGTACGGTTGCACCCTACGAGCAGTACTTC.

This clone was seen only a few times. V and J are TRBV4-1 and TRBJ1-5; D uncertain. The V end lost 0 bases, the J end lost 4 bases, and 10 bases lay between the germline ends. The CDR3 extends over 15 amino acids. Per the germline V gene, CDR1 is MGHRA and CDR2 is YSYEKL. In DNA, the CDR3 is TGCGCCAGCAGCCAAGAGGAGCGGTGGAATCAGCCCCAGCATTTT. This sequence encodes CASSQEERWNQPQHF.

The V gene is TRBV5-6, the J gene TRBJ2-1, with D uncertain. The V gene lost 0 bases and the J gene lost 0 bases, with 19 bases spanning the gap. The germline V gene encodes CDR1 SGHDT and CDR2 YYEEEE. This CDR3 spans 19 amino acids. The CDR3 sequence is CASSLVTATTALSYNEQFF. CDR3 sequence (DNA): TGTGCCAGCAGCTTGGTGACTGCTACTACGGCCCTCTCCTACAATGAGCAGTTCTTC.